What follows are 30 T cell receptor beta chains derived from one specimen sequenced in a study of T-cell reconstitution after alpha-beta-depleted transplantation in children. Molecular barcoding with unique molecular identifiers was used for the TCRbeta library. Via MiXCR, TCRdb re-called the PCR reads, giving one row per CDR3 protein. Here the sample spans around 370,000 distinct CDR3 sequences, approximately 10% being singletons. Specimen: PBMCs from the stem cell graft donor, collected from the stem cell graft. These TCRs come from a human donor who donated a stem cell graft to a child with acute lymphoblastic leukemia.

CDR3 DNA: TGTGCCAGCAGTAGGACAAAGGGGCCTTGGACAGGGGTGAACACTGAAGCTTTCTTT. This encodes CASSRTKGPWTGVNTEAFF. The V call is TRBV27, the J call TRBJ1-1; 9 nucleotides align to TRBD1. With 5 bases clipped from V and 0 bases from J, the junction kept 16 bases outside the gene matches. The CDR3 runs 19 residues. The V gene's germline CDR1 is MNHEY and CDR2 SMNVEV (reference sequence).

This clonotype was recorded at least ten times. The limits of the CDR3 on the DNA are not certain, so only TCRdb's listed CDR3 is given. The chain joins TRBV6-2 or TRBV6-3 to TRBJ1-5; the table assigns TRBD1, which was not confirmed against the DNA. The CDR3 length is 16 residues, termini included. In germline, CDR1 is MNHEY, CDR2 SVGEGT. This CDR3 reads CASSSSTGYSNQPQHF.

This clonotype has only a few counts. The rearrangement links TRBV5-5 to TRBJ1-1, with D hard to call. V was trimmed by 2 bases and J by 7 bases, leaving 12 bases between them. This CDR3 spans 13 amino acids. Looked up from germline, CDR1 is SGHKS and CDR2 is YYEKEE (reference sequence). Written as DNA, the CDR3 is TGTGCCAGCAGCTTTTCTGGGGTGGGTGAAGCTTTCTTT. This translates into CASSFSGVGEAFF.

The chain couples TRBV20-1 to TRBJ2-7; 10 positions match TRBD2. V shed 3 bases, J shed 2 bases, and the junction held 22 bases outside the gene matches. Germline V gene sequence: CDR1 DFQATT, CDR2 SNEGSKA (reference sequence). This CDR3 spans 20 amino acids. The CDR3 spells CSASTEDLSGRLLSAYEQYF. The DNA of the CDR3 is TGCAGTGCTAGTACCGAGGACCTTAGCGGGAGGCTCCTGTCAGCCTACGAGCAGTACTTC.

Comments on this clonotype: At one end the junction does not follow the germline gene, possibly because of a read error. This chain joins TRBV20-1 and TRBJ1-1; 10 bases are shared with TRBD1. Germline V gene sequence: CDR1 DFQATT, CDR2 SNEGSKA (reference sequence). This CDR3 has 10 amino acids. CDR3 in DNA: TGCAGTGCTAGCCAATCGGACAGGGGGTTT. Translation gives CSASQSDRGF.

CDR3: CASSSSGIFYNEQFF. CDR3 nucleotide sequence: TGTGCCAGCAGCTCAAGCGGGATCTTCTACAATGAGCAGTTCTTC. The chain recombines TRBV9 with TRBJ2-1; 7 positions match TRBD2. The CDR3 is 15 amino acids. Germline values: CDR1 SGDLS, CDR2 YYNGEE. Trimming removed 4 bases from V and 3 bases from J; junction bases left unmatched: 7.

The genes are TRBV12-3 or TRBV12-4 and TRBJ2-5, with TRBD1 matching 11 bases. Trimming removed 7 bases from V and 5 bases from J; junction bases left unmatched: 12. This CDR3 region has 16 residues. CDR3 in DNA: TGTGCCAGCAAGTTCGGGACAGGGGGAGTCGTGGAGACCCAGTACTTC. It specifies CASKFGTGGVVETQYF.

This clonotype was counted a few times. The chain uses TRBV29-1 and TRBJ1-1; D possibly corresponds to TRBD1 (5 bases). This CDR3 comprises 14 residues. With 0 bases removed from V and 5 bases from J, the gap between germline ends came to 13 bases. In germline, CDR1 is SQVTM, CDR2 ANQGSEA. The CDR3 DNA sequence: TGCAGCGTTGAAGATAGTCCGGGGGGGACTGAAGCTTTCTTT. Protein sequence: CSVEDSPGGTEAFF.

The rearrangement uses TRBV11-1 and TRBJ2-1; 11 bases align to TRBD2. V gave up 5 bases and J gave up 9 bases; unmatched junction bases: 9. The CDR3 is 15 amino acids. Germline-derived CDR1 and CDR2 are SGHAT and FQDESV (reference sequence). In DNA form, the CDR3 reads TGTGCCAGCAGCCCGGGTAGCGGGAGGGCGGGTGAGCAGTTCTTC. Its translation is CASSPGSGRAGEQFF.

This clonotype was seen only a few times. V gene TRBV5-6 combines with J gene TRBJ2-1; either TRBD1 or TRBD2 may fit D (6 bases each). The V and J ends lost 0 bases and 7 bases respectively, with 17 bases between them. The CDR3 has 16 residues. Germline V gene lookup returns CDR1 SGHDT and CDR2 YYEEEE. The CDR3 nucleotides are TGTGCCAGCAGCTTGGGAAGTAGGGGGGCTTTGAATGAGCAGTTCTTC. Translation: CASSLGSRGALNEQFF.

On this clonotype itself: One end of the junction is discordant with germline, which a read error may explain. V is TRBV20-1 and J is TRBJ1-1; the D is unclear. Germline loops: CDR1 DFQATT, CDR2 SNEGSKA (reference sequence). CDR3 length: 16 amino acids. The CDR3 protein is CSATLTSFRRSTEVFF. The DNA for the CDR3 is TGCAGTGCCACTTTAACTAGCTTCAGGAGATCCACTGAAGTTTTCTTT.

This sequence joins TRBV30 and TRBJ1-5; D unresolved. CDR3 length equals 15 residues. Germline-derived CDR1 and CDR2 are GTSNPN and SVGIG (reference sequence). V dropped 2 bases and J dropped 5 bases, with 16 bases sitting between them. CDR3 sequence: CAWSRRVAPDQPQHF. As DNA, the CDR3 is TGTGCCTGGAGTCGGCGGGTGGCACCCGATCAGCCCCAGCATTTT.

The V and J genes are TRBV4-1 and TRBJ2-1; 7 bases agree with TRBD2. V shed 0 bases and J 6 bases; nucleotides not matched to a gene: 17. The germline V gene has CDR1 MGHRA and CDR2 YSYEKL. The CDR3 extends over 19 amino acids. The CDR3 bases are TGCGCCAGCAGCCAAGATCCGACGTTAGCGGGCAGAGTTGCCAATGAGCAGTTCTTC. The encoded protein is CASSQDPTLAGRVANEQFF.

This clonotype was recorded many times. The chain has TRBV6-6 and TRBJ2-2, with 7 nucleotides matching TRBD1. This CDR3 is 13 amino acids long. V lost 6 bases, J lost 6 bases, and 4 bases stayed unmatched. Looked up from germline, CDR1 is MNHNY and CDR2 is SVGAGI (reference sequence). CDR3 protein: CASRPQGAGELFF. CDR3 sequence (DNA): TGTGCCAGCAGGCCTCAGGGGGCCGGGGAGCTGTTTTTT.

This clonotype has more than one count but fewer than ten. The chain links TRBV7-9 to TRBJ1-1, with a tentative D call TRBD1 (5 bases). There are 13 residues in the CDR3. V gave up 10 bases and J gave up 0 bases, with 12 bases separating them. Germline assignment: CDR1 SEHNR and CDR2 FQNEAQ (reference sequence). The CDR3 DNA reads TGTGCCACCCTTGGGGGGATGAACACTGAAGCTTTCTTT. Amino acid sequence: CATLGGMNTEAFF.

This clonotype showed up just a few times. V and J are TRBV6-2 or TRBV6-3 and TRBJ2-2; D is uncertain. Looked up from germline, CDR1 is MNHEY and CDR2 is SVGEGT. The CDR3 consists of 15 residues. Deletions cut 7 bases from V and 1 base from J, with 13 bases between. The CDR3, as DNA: TGTGCCAGCAACCACCCTTCGGGGAACACCGGGGAGCTGTTTTTT. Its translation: CASNHPSGNTGELFF.

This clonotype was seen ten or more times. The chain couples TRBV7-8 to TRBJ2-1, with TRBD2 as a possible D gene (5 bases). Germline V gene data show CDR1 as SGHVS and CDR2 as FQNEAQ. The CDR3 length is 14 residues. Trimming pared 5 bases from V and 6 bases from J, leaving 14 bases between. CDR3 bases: TGTGCCAGCAGCCGCAGAGGGCAGTTCAATGAGCAGTTCTTC. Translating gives CASSRRGQFNEQFF.

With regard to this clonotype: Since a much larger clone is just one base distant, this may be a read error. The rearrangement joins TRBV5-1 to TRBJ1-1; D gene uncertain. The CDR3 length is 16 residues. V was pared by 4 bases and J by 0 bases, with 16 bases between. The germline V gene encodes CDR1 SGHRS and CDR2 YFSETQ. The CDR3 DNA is TGCGCCAGCAGCCCGGTGACATTCGCAATGAACACTGAAGCTTTCTTT. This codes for CASSPVTFAMNTEAFF.

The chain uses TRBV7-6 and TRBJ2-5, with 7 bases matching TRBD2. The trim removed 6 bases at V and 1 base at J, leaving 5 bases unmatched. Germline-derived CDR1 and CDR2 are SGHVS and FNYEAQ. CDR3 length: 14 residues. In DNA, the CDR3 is TGTGCCAGCAGGAGACTAGCCGGCCAAGAGACCCAGTACTTC. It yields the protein CASRRLAGQETQYF. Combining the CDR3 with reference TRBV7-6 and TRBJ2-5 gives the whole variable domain GAGVSQSPRYKVTKRGQDVALRCDPISGHVSLYWYRQALGQGPEFLTYFNYEAQQDKSGLPNDRFSAERPEGSISTLTIQRTEQRDSAMYRCASRRLAGQETQYFGPGTRLLVL.

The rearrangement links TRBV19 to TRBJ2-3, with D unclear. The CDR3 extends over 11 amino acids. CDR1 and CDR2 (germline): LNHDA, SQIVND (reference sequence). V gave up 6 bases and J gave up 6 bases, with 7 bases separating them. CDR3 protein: CASSTEDTQYF. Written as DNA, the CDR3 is TGTGCCAGTAGCACCGAGGATACGCAGTATTTT.

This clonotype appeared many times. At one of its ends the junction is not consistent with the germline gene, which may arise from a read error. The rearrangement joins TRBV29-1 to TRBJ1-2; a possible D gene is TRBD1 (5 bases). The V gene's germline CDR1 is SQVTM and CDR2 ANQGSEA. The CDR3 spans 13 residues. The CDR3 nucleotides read TGCAGCGTTACGGGGACGATGGGGGGAAGAGTTGTCTTC. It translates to CSVTGTMGGRVVF.

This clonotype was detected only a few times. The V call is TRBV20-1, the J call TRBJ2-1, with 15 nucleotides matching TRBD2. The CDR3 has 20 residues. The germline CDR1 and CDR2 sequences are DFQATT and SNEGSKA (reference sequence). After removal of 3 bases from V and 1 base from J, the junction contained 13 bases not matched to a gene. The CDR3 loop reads CSARDPGLAGGGISYNEQFF. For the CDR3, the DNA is TGCAGTGCTAGGGACCCGGGACTAGCGGGAGGAGGGATATCCTACAATGAGCAGTTCTTC.

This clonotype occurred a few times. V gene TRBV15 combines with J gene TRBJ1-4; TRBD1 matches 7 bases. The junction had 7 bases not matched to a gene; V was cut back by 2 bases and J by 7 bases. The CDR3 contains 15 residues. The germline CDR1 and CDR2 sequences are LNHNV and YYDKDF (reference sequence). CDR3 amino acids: CATSRRRTGGEKLFF. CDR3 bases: TGTGCCACCAGCAGACGTCGGACAGGAGGTGAAAAACTGTTTTTT.

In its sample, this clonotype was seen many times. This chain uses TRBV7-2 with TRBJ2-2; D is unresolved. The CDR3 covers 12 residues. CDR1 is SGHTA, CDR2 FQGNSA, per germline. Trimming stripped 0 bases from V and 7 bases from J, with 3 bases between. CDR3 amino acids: CASSLAIGELFF. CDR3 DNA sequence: TGTGCCAGCAGCTTAGCTATCGGGGAGCTGTTTTTT.

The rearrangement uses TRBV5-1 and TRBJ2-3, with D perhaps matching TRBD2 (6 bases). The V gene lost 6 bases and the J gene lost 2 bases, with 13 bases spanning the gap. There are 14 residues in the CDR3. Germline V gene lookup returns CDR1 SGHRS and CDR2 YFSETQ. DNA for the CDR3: TGCGCCAGCATCCTCGGGAGTTCCACAGATACGCAGTATTTT. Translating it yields CASILGSSTDTQYF.

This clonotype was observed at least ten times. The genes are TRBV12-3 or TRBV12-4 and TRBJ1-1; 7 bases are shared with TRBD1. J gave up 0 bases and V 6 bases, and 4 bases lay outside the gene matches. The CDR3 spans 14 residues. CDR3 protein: CASSLGTVNTEAFF. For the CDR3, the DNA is TGTGCCAGCAGCCTTGGGACAGTGAACACTGAAGCTTTCTTT.

The CDR3 reads CASSIGLGQETQYF. The CDR3 region has the DNA TGCGCCAGCAGCATCGGACTAGGCCAAGAGACCCAGTACTTC. The rearrangement links TRBV5-1 to TRBJ2-5; 7 nucleotides agree with TRBD2. The CDR3 sequence is 14 residues long. V lost 4 bases and J lost 1; bases outside the gene matches: 4. Germline V gene lookup returns CDR1 SGHRS and CDR2 YFSETQ. The variable domain in full, with the rest retrieved from reference TRBV5-1 and TRBJ2-5, is KAGVTQTPRYLIKTRGQQVTLSCSPISGHRSVSWYQQTPGQGLQFLFEYFSETQRNKGNFPGRFSGRQFSNSRSEMNVSTLELGDSALYLCASSIGLGQETQYFGPGTRLLVL.

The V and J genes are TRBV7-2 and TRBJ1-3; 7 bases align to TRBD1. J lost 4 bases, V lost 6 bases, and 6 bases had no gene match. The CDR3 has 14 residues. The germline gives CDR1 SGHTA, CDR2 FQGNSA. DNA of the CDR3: TGTGCCAGCAGGCCTACAGGGGTAGGAAACACCATATATTTT. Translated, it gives CASRPTGVGNTIYF.

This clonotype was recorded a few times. CDR3 sequence: CASSHVGGYNYGYTF. CDR3 nucleotides: TGCGCCAGCAGCCACGTTGGTGGGTATAACTATGGCTACACCTTC. The genes are TRBV4-3 and TRBJ1-2, with no clear D. Trimming pared 3 bases from V and 1 base from J, leaving 12 bases between. Germline V lookup: CDR1 LGHNA, CDR2 YSLEER. CDR3 length: 15 residues.

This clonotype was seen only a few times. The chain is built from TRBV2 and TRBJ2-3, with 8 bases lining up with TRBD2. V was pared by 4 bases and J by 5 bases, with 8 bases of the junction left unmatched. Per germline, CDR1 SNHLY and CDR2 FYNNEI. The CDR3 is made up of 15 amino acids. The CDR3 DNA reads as TGTGCCAGCAGTGGGGTAAGCGGGAGCGAAGATACGCAGTATTTT. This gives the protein CASSGVSGSEDTQYF.